The 22 T cell receptor beta chains given below trace back to one sample, sequenced in a study of cytomegalovirus exposure and HLA in healthy donors. A multiplex PCR was run with 60 Vbeta primers and 13 Jbeta primers. The repertoire was sequenced with immunoSEQ multiplex PCR; TCRdb's copy has only in-frame clones and lacks some. The sample has under 200,000 clones; 80% to 85% are singletons. Sequenced material: PBMCs. Receptors were obtained from a woman aged 18-35 years in good health and CMV-seronegative.

This rearrangement joins TRBV28 to TRBJ2-5; maybe TRBD1 (6 bases). The length of the CDR3 is 15 residues. V lost 5 bases to trimming and J lost 1 base, with 14 bases between them. Germline CDR1 is MDHEN and CDR2 is SYDVKM. CDR3 region: CASSALGQGQETQYF. CDR3 coding DNA: TGTGCCAGCAGTGCCCTGGGACAAGGCCAAGAGACCCAGTACTTC.

This sequence joins TRBV19 and TRBJ2-7; 7 nucleotides line up with TRBD2. CDR3 size: 15 residues. V was pared by 3 bases and J by 3 bases, with 8 bases of the junction left unmatched. Germline CDR1 and CDR2: LNHDA and SQIVND (reference sequence). In DNA form, the CDR3 reads TGTGCCAGTAGTATCGATGGTAGCGGGTACTACGAGCAGTACGTC. Its protein is CASSIDGSGYYEQYV.

V and J are TRBV28 and TRBJ2-5; 9 bases agree with TRBD2. Germline V gene sequence: CDR1 MDHEN, CDR2 SYDVKM. This CDR3 comprises 14 residues. Trimming cost V 5 bases and J 2 bases; bases outside gene matches: 3. The CDR3: CASSLAGPQETQYF. For the CDR3, the DNA is TGTGCCAGCAGTCTAGCGGGACCACAAGAGACCCAGTACTTC.

The rearrangement uses TRBV7-9 and TRBJ1-3; D gene unclear. This CDR3 is 15 amino acids long. Trimming shortened V by 4 bases and J by 6 bases, and 16 bases separated the two germline ends. Germline assignment: CDR1 SEHNR and CDR2 FQNEAQ (reference sequence). CDR3 sequence: CASSSLFLRLNTIYF. The CDR3 DNA sequence: TGTGCCAGCAGCTCCCTCTTCCTCCGGTTAAACACCATATATTTT.

V gene TRBV5-8 combines with J gene TRBJ2-1, with TRBD1 matching over 9 bases. V was clipped by 1 base and J by 7 bases; unmatched bases: 9. The CDR3 has 16 residues. CDR1 and CDR2 from the germline V gene are SGHTS and YDEGEE. The CDR3 nucleotides read TGTGCCAGCAGCTTGCACCCGGGACAGGGTACAAATGAGCAGTTCTTC. The encoded protein is CASSLHPGQGTNEQFF.

This chain joins TRBV5-4 and TRBJ2-3, with TRBD2 as a possible D gene (6 bases). This CDR3 has 14 amino acids. Germline-derived CDR1 and CDR2 are SGHNT and YYREEE (reference sequence). V was clipped by 1 base and J by 6 bases, with 12 bases between them. CDR3 sequence: CASSLYGSSDTQYF. Here the CDR3 DNA reads TGTGCCAGCAGCTTGTACGGGAGTTCGGATACGCAGTATTTT.

There are a few counts of this clone. V usage is TRBV2 and J usage is TRBJ1-5; 9 nucleotides match TRBD1. Germline lookup yields CDR1 SNHLY and CDR2 FYNNEI. J gave up 7 bases and V 7 bases, and 5 bases lay outside the gene matches. This CDR3 spans 13 amino acids. The CDR3 sequence is CASNRGLGQPQHF. The CDR3 DNA follows: TGTGCCAGCAACAGGGGGCTAGGACAGCCCCAGCATTTT.

The rearrangement uses TRBV19 and TRBJ2-5; 11 nucleotides match TRBD2. The V gene end was trimmed by 6 bases and the J gene end by 5 bases; junction bases not matched to a gene: 11. Germline CDR1 and CDR2: LNHDA and SQIVND (reference sequence). The CDR3 loop spans 16 amino acids. CDR3 sequence: CASRRGLADYRETQYF. The CDR3 nucleotides are TGTGCCAGTAGGAGGGGACTAGCGGACTACAGGGAGACCCAGTACTTC.

V and J are TRBV18 and TRBJ1-5; no definite D call. The germline CDR1 and CDR2 sequences are KGHSH and LQKENI. The CDR3 has 12 residues. Trimming took off 6 bases at V and 4 bases at J, with 7 bases between the two ends. DNA for the CDR3: TGTGCCAGCTCCCTAACTAATCAGCCCCAGCATTTT. Protein: CASSLTNQPQHF. The variable domain in full, completed from reference TRBV18 and TRBJ1-5, reads NAGVMQNPRHLVRRRGQEARLRCSPMKGHSHVYWYRQLPEEGLKFMVYLQKENIIDESGMPKERFSAEFPKEGPSILRIQQVVRGDSAAYFCASSLTNQPQHFGDGTRLSIL.

The CDR3 bases are TGTGCCTGGAGTAAATTAACAGGGGGCGACGAGCAGTACTTC. Its protein is CAWSKLTGGDEQYF. The rearrangement links TRBV30 to TRBJ2-7; 9 nucleotides align to TRBD1. Unmatched junction bases numbered 7, after V lost 2 bases and J lost 5 bases. CDR1 and CDR2 (germline): GTSNPN, SVGIG (reference sequence). The CDR3 loop spans 14 amino acids.

Only one count was recorded for this clone. The rearrangement joins TRBV30 to TRBJ2-7; maybe TRBD1 (6 bases). CDR1 and CDR2 (germline): GTSNPN, SVGIG (reference sequence). The CDR3 loop spans 15 amino acids. V was cut by 2 bases and J by 2 bases, with 16 bases left in between. The CDR3 coding sequence is TGTGCCTGGAGTCCGACAGGCTATGTAACCTACGAGCAGTACTTC. Protein: CAWSPTGYVTYEQYF.

This chain uses TRBV7-9 with TRBJ1-5; D is unclear. Per germline, CDR1 SEHNR and CDR2 FQNEAQ (reference sequence). Deletions cut 0 bases from V and 1 base from J, with 13 bases between. CDR3 size: 17 residues. This chain's CDR3 is CASSLAPSGGSNQPQHF. DNA of the CDR3: TGTGCCAGCAGCTTAGCGCCGTCGGGTGGGAGCAATCAGCCCCAGCATTTT. Using reference TRBV7-9 and TRBJ1-5 for the parts outside the CDR3, the full variable domain is DTGVSQNPRHKITKRGQNVTFRCDPISEHNRLYWYRQTLGQGPEFLTYFQNEAQLEKSRLLSDRFSAERPKGSFSTLEIQRTEQGDSAMYLCASSLAPSGGSNQPQHFGDGTRLSIL.

DNA for the CDR3: TGTGCCAGCAGTTTAACCCCCGGGGCGGGAACTGAAGCTTTCTTT. Translated: CASSLTPGAGTEAFF. The V gene is TRBV27, the J gene TRBJ1-1; possibly TRBD1 for D (5 bases). Between the trimmed V and J ends, which lost 2 bases and 5 bases, there was a span of 15 bases. Germline V gene lookup returns CDR1 MNHEY and CDR2 SMNVEV (reference sequence). CDR3 size: 15 residues.

The V gene is TRBV9, the J gene TRBJ1-1; D possibly corresponds to TRBD1 (5 bases). Germline V gene lookup returns CDR1 SGDLS and CDR2 YYNGEE. V lost 10 bases, J lost 4 bases, and 23 bases lay in between. This CDR3 contains 15 residues. The CDR3 DNA reads as TGTGCCGAGCGGGCGAGAGAACAGGAGAGCACTGAAGCTTTCTTT. It encodes CAERAREQESTEAFF.

V gene TRBV6-5 combines with J gene TRBJ2-1; the match to TRBD2 covers 8 bases. The germline CDR1 and CDR2 sequences are MNHEY and SVGAGI. Trimming at V came to 0 bases and at J to 6 bases, leaving 1 base not matched to a gene. The CDR3 extends over 14 amino acids. CDR3 region: CASSYSRGGNEQFF. DNA for the CDR3: TGTGCCAGCAGTTACTCTCGGGGGGGCAATGAGCAGTTCTTC.

The chain links TRBV13 to TRBJ2-1; TRBD1 matches at 12 bases. The length of the CDR3 is 15 residues. Germline CDR1 reads PRHDT; CDR2 reads FYEKMQ (reference sequence). V gave up 4 bases and J gave up 4 bases; unmatched junction bases: 2. CDR3 region: CASSSGQGAYNEQFF. The CDR3, as DNA: TGTGCCAGCAGCTCGGGACAGGGGGCTTACAATGAGCAGTTCTTC.

V gene TRBV5-5 combines with J gene TRBJ1-4, with 7 bases aligning to TRBD1. CDR1 and CDR2 (germline): SGHKS, YYEKEE (reference sequence). V lost 0 bases to trimming and J lost 8 bases; unmatched junction nucleotides: 7. The CDR3 is 15 residues long. CDR3 sequence reads: CASSLGGQGGEKLFF. CDR3 DNA: TGTGCCAGCAGCTTGGGCGGGCAGGGGGGCGAAAAACTGTTTTTT.

This chain uses TRBV6-6 with TRBJ2-3, with D tentatively TRBD2 (6 bases). The ends were cut back, 0 bases at V and 3 bases at J, with 13 bases in the middle. Germline CDR1 and CDR2: MNHNY and SVGAGI (reference sequence). The CDR3 covers 16 residues. CDR3: CASSYSLAGTTDTQYF. In DNA form, the CDR3 reads TGTGCCAGCAGTTACTCGCTCGCGGGAACGACAGATACGCAGTATTTT.

This clone was recorded a few times. J is TRBJ1-2 and V is TRBV18; the D gene is possibly TRBD1 (6 bases). V was trimmed by 6 bases and J by 8 bases, leaving 25 bases between them. Germline V CDR1 and CDR2: KGHSH, LQKENI. The CDR3 is 16 residues long. The CDR3 is CASSQSYRDGGRGYTF. CDR3 nucleotides: TGTGCCAGCTCGCAAAGTTACAGGGACGGAGGCCGGGGCTACACCTTC. Full variable domain (missing parts from reference TRBV18 and TRBJ1-2): NAGVMQNPRHLVRRRGQEARLRCSPMKGHSHVYWYRQLPEEGLKFMVYLQKENIIDESGMPKERFSAEFPKEGPSILRIQQVVRGDSAAYFCASSQSYRDGGRGYTFGSGTRLTVV.

The chain recombines TRBV5-3 with TRBJ1-4; D is possibly TRBD1 (6 bases). TRBV5-3 is identified as an open reading frame with a role that is uncertain. The CDR3 covers 17 residues. Trimming cost V 3 bases and J 0 bases, with 15 bases left between them. CDR3 DNA: TGTGCCAGAAGCTGTGGACGGGGGGGGCCAACTAATGAAAAACTGTTTTTT. Translated, it gives CARSCGRGGPTNEKLFF.

The chain joins TRBV27 to TRBJ2-1; D remains ambiguous. Germline lookup yields CDR1 MNHEY and CDR2 SMNVEV (reference sequence). The CDR3 has 15 amino acids. V was cut by 3 bases and J by 3 bases, with 12 bases left in between. CDR3 residues: CASSFQRTNYNEQFF. DNA of the CDR3: TGTGCCAGCAGTTTTCAGCGCACGAACTACAATGAGCAGTTCTTC.

This clone appeared a few times. The chain couples TRBV10-1 to TRBJ2-2; D possibly corresponds to TRBD1 (5 bases). There are 15 residues in the CDR3. Deletions cut 2 bases from V and 0 bases from J, with 7 bases between. Germline V gene lookup returns CDR1 WNHNN and CDR2 SYGVQD (reference sequence). CDR3 coding DNA: TGCGCCAGCAGTGAGGACAGTTCGAACACCGGGGAGCTGTTTTTT. Protein sequence: CASSEDSSNTGELFF.